The 8 T cell receptor beta chains below were found in one sample sequenced in a study of blood T cell repertoires in COVID-19. Repertoires were generated with immunoSEQ multiplex PCR, while TCRdb's copy carries only in-frame clones and drops some. The sample shows 100,000 to 130,000 clones, around 81% of them seen only once. Sequenced input: peripheral blood. Receptors originate from a woman aged 70-85 years with acute or convalescent COVID-19.

The gene calls are TRBV18 and TRBJ1-1; 7 bases are a match to TRBD1. Trimming took 4 bases from V and 1 from J; bases not matched to a gene: 9. The CDR3 totals 16 residues. Germline CDR1 is KGHSH and CDR2 is LQKENI. CDR3 amino acids: CASSRDAGTANTEAFF. The DNA for the CDR3 is TGTGCCAGCTCACGAGATGCCGGGACAGCGAACACTGAAGCTTTCTTT.

The chain uses TRBV7-2 and TRBJ1-6; tentatively, D is TRBD1 (5 bases). The CDR3 consists of 14 residues. V dropped 2 bases and J dropped 8 bases, with 10 bases sitting between them. Germline values: CDR1 SGHTA, CDR2 FQGNSA. CDR3 amino acids: CASSLWGEYSPLHF. The CDR3 DNA sequence: TGTGCCAGCAGCTTATGGGGGGAATATTCACCCCTCCACTTT.

Here the CDR3 reads CASTNYNEQFF. The CDR3 DNA reads TGTGCCAGCACCAACTACAATGAGCAGTTCTTC. The chain is built from TRBV11-1 and TRBJ2-1; unclear D gene. Per germline, CDR1 SGHAT and CDR2 FQDESV (reference sequence). The CDR3 contains 11 residues. Deletions cut 7 bases from V and 3 bases from J, with 4 bases between.

The chain carries TRBV5-6 and TRBJ1-6; D not certain. Germline CDR1 is SGHDT and CDR2 is YYEEEE. Trimming removed 4 bases from V and 10 bases from J, with 15 bases in between. The length of the CDR3 is 14 residues. CDR3 bases: TGTGCCAGCAGCCCCCGAGGTGTGCAGTCACCCCTCCACTTT. Protein: CASSPRGVQSPLHF. The full variable domain, in which reference TRBV5-6 and TRBJ1-6 provide the parts outside the CDR3, is DAGVTQSPTHLIKTRGQQVTLRCSPKSGHDTVSWYQQALGQGPQFIFQYYEEEERQRGNFPDRFSGHQFPNYSSELNVNALLLGDSALYLCASSPRGVQSPLHFGNGTRLTVT.

CDR3 in amino acids: CASNPGLAVGEQFF. The CDR3 bases are TGTGCCAGCAATCCGGGACTAGCGGTAGGTGAGCAGTTCTTC. The rearrangement uses TRBV2 and TRBJ2-1; 11 positions agree with TRBD2. The V segment lost 7 bases and the J segment 9 bases; nucleotides outside the gene matches: 8. This CDR3 has 14 residues. Germline values: CDR1 SNHLY, CDR2 FYNNEI.

The genes are TRBV6-2 or TRBV6-3 and TRBJ2-1, with a possible D match to TRBD2 (7 bases). This CDR3 contains 15 residues. Trimming cost V 4 bases and J 6 bases, with 16 bases left between them. Germline V CDR1 and CDR2: MNHEY, SVGEGT. The CDR3, as DNA: TGTGCCAGCAGTTTACTAGGGGGGGCCCGCAATGAGCAGTTCTTC. Translation: CASSLLGGARNEQFF.

The chain employs TRBV28 and TRBJ1-2; D possibly corresponds to TRBD1 (5 bases). The CDR3 is 13 residues long. Germline V gene data show CDR1 as MDHEN and CDR2 as SYDVKM. The V end lost 6 bases, the J end lost 7 bases, and 15 bases lay between the germline ends. The CDR3 spells CASRNPGGRGYTF. In DNA form, the CDR3 reads TGTGCCAGCAGGAACCCGGGGGGACGTGGCTACACCTTC.

The chain joins TRBV28 to TRBJ1-6; TRBD1 agrees at 8 bases. CDR1 and CDR2 from the germline V gene are MDHEN and SYDVKM. The CDR3 runs 15 residues. V lost 5 bases to trimming and J lost 7 bases; unmatched junction nucleotides: 7. CDR3 DNA: TGTGCCAGCAGTATCAACAGGGGGGGAAATTCACCCCTCCACTTT. Its protein product is CASSINRGGNSPLHF.